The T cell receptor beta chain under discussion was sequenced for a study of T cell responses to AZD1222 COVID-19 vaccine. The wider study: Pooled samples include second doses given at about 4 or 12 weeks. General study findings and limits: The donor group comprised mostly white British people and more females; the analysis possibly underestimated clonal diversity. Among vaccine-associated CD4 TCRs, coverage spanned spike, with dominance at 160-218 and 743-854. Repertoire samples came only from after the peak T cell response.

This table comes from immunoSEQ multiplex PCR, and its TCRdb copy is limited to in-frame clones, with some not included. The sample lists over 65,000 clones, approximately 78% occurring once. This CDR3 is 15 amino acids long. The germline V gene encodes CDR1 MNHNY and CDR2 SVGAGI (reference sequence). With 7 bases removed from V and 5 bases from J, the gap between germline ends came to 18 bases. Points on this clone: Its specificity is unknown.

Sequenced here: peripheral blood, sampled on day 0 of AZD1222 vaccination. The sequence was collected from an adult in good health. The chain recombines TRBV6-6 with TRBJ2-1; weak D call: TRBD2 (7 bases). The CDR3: CASKLQAGANNEQFF. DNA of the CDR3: TGTGCCAGCAAGCTACAGGCGGGGGCGAACAATGAGCAGTTCTTC.